This T cell receptor (beta chain) derives from a study of T cell changes during pregnancy in multiple sclerosis. The CDR3 loop spans 11 amino acids. CDR1 and CDR2 from the germline V gene are LNHDA and SQIVND (reference sequence). Trimming pared 7 bases from V and 5 bases from J, leaving 7 bases between. TCRdb's copy holds only in-frame clones and misses some; the assay was immunoSEQ multiplex PCR. The repertoire consists of about 100,000 clones, with around 90% occurring once and the leading ten covering about 3.1%. The V call is TRBV19, the J call TRBJ2-3, with a weak D call TRBD1 (5 bases). The sequence derives from a female donor with multiple sclerosis, enrolled in a pregnancy study. The source was peripheral blood, collected in the second trimester of pregnancy. DNA for the CDR3: TGTGCCAGTAATAGGGGAGATACGCAGTATTTT. It translates to CASNRGDTQYF.